One and the same sample provided the 29 T cell receptor beta chains below, sequenced in a study of CD8+ T cells in alopecia areata. cDNA serving as the sequencing template came from extracted, reverse transcribed RNA. Profiling relied on immunoSEQ multiplex PCR, and the TCRdb table lists in-frame clones only, not all of them. The table records about 160,000 clones, 87% of them present only once. Sequencing was performed on CD8+ T cells sorted from blood, taken at week 0. The receptors originated from a human donor with alopecia areata.

This clone was seen a single time. The chain combines TRBV18 with TRBJ2-3; 10 bases agree with TRBD2. The V gene's germline CDR1 is KGHSH and CDR2 LQKENI. The CDR3 totals 13 residues. J gave up 7 bases and V 6 bases, and 4 bases lay outside the gene matches. CDR3 sequence (DNA): TGTGCCAGCTCGGCTAGCGGGGGTTATACGCAGTATTTT. It is translated as CASSASGGYTQYF.

The sample holds a few counts of this clone. The chain is built from TRBV7-9 and TRBJ2-7; a possible D gene is TRBD2 (5 bases). Germline V gives CDR1 SEHNR, CDR2 FQNEAQ (reference sequence). The CDR3 loop spans 12 amino acids. Between the trimmed V and J ends, which lost 4 bases and 6 bases, there was a span of 10 bases. CDR3 nucleotide sequence: TGTGCCAGCAGCTCCCGGGATCCCGAGCAGTACTTC. It yields the protein CASSSRDPEQYF.

The chain uses TRBV21-1 and TRBJ2-3. TRBV21-1 is tagged as a pseudogene. The CDR3 has 16 residues. The CDR3 DNA reads as TGTGCCAGCAGCAAAACAGGGTGCGGAGGGGAGGATACGCAGTATTTT. Encoded protein: CASSKTGCGGEDTQYF.

The V and J genes are TRBV5-1 and TRBJ2-7; no clear D. The germline V gene has CDR1 SGHRS and CDR2 YFSETQ. This CDR3 has 12 amino acids. V dropped 0 bases and J dropped 6 bases, with 7 bases sitting between them. CDR3 amino acids: CASSLDRLEQYF. CDR3 nucleotide sequence: TGCGCCAGCAGCTTGGACAGACTCGAGCAGTACTTC.

The chain uses TRBV11-1 and TRBJ2-1; 9 positions agree with TRBD2. Trimming removed 5 bases from V and 5 bases from J; junction bases left unmatched: 16. Germline lookup yields CDR1 SGHAT and CDR2 FQDESV (reference sequence). CDR3 length: 18 amino acids. The CDR3 sequence is CASSHWTSVPIKHNEQFF. The CDR3 coding sequence is TGTGCCAGCAGCCACTGGACTAGCGTCCCAATTAAACACAATGAGCAGTTCTTC.

The CDR3, as DNA: TGTGCCAGCAACGCCGGGACTAGAGACACCGGGGAGCTGTTTTTT. Its protein product is CASNAGTRDTGELFF. V gene TRBV11-2 combines with J gene TRBJ2-2; 8 bases are a match to TRBD2. Per the germline V gene, CDR1 is SGHAT and CDR2 is FQNNGV. The CDR3 is 15 residues long. Losses at the gene ends were 7 bases for V and 3 bases for J; bases not matched to a gene: 7.

This clone was observed a few times. The CDR3 loop is CASSPAGPTRRGELFF. The CDR3, as DNA: TGTGCCAGCAGCCCGGCGGGGCCAACAAGACGCGGGGAGCTGTTTTTT. The chain joins TRBV11-2 to TRBJ2-2, with a tentative D call TRBD2 (6 bases). Germline CDR1 SGHAT, CDR2 FQNNGV. Trimming took off 5 bases at V and 7 bases at J, with 20 bases between the two ends. The CDR3 covers 16 residues.

The J gene is TRBJ1-2, the V gene TRBV7-8, with 8 bases identical to TRBD1. There are 12 residues in the CDR3. Germline CDR1 and CDR2: SGHVS and FQNEAQ. V dropped 8 bases and J dropped 4; count of bases not matched to a gene: 3. The CDR3 nucleotides read TGTGCCAGCCTAACAGGGGGCTATGGCTACACCTTC. Residues: CASLTGGYGYTF. The full variable domain, rest sourced from reference TRBV7-8 and TRBJ1-2, is GAGVSQSPRYKVAKRGQDVALRCDPISGHVSLFWYQQALGQGPEFLTYFQNEAQLDKSGLPSDRFFAERPEGSVSTLKIQRTQQEDSAVYLCASLTGGYGYTFGSGTRLTVV.

The rearrangement links TRBV15 to TRBJ2-1; D remains unclear. Germline V lookup: CDR1 LNHNV, CDR2 YYDKDF (reference sequence). V was pared by 0 bases and J by 9 bases, with 12 bases between. CDR3 length: 14 amino acids. The CDR3 loop reads CATSRDSRRVEQFF. The CDR3 DNA follows: TGTGCCACCAGCAGAGATTCCAGACGGGTTGAGCAGTTCTTC.

This chain connects TRBV5-1 to TRBJ2-1; D is undetermined. This CDR3 has 13 residues. Per germline, CDR1 SGHRS and CDR2 YFSETQ. The germline V and J ends were trimmed by 4 bases and 6 bases, with 11 bases remaining between them. The CDR3 bases are TGCGCCAGCAGCCTCTGGACCCTCAATGAGCAGTTCTTC. As protein: CASSLWTLNEQFF.

The chain's CDR3 is CAWTQPDREGNGYTF. CDR3 bases: TGTGCCTGGACCCAACCGGACAGGGAGGGGAATGGCTACACCTTC. The rearrangement joins TRBV30 to TRBJ1-2; TRBD1 aligns across 8 bases. Germline V CDR1 and CDR2: GTSNPN, SVGIG (reference sequence). The length of the CDR3 is 15 residues. Trimming at V came to 4 bases and at J to 6 bases, leaving 13 bases not matched to a gene.

The chain has TRBV4-2 and TRBJ2-7; D gene uncertain. The germline gives CDR1 LGHNA, CDR2 YNFKEQ. This CDR3 comprises 12 residues. Trimming removed 1 base at V and 8 bases at J, with 9 bases between. Written as DNA, the CDR3 is TGTGCCAGCAGCCAAGGGTCGGGCAAGCAGTACTTC. Its protein is CASSQGSGKQYF.

Only one count was recorded for this clone. V gene TRBV7-9 combines with J gene TRBJ2-7; D is unclear. Trimming took 4 bases from V and 6 from J, leaving 13 bases between them. This CDR3 has 13 amino acids. Looked up from germline, CDR1 is SEHNR and CDR2 is FQNEAQ (reference sequence). The DNA of the CDR3 is TGTGCCAGCAGCTCCGAAGAGAGGTCCGAGCAGTACTTC. Its protein product is CASSSEERSEQYF.

The chain employs TRBV7-8 and TRBJ2-3; TRBD2 might be the D (7 bases). Germline CDR1 and CDR2: SGHVS and FQNEAQ. V was shortened by 4 bases and J by 1 base, with 15 bases between the two germline ends. The CDR3 is 16 residues long. The CDR3 region is CASSWSLGGGTDTQYF. The CDR3 nucleotides read TGTGCCAGCAGCTGGAGCCTAGGGGGGGGCACAGATACGCAGTATTTT.

There are a few counts of this clone. The chain has TRBV11-2 and TRBJ2-4; D remains ambiguous. Between the trimmed V and J ends, which lost 4 bases and 8 bases, there was a span of 15 bases. The germline V gene encodes CDR1 SGHAT and CDR2 FQNNGV. The CDR3 extends over 14 amino acids. The CDR3 DNA follows: TGTGCCAGCAGCTCACCGATGCCGATGGACATTCAGTACTTC. Translation gives CASSSPMPMDIQYF.

V is TRBV5-1 and J is TRBJ2-7, with 9 bases fitting TRBD1. With V trimmed by 4 bases and J by 5 bases, 7 bases remained unmatched. From germline, CDR1 is SGHRS and CDR2 YFSETQ. This CDR3 comprises 14 residues. CDR3 nucleotides: TGCGCCAGCAGCCAAGGACAGGGGAGGCACGAGCAGTACTTC. Residues: CASSQGQGRHEQYF.

This clone was detected only a few times. V and J are TRBV2 and TRBJ2-1; 8 nucleotides line up with TRBD2. V was pared by 8 bases and J by 15 bases, with 15 bases of the junction left unmatched. CDR1 is SNHLY, CDR2 FYNNEI, per germline. The CDR3 contains 13 residues. The CDR3 here is CASEGWTSSATFF. In DNA form, the CDR3 reads TGTGCCAGCGAAGGTTGGACTAGCTCGGCTACGTTCTTC.

The V gene is TRBV7-3, the J gene TRBJ2-3; 9 bases align to TRBD2. Losses at the gene ends were 3 bases for V and 0 bases for J; bases not matched to a gene: 4. The CDR3 is 16 residues long. Germline V gene sequence: CDR1 SGHTA, CDR2 FQGTGA. DNA of the CDR3: TGTGCCAGCAGCTTTCTTCTAGCGGGAAGCACAGATACGCAGTATTTT. This translates into CASSFLLAGSTDTQYF.

This sequence joins TRBV14 and TRBJ2-7, with D unclear. With 6 bases removed from V and 7 bases from J, the gap between germline ends came to 16 bases. Germline V gene data show CDR1 as SGHDN and CDR2 as FVKESK. This CDR3 is built from 13 residues. The chain's CDR3 is CASSLDLSWEQYF. For the CDR3, the DNA is TGTGCCAGCAGTCTAGACCTGAGTTGGGAGCAGTACTTC.

This clone has just one count. The chain recombines TRBV30 with TRBJ2-3; 7 positions match TRBD1. CDR3 length: 14 residues. V lost 0 bases and J lost 4; bases outside the gene matches: 4. CDR1 GTSNPN and CDR2 SVGIG come from the germline V gene (reference sequence). In nucleotides, the CDR3 is TGTGCCTGGAGTGTAGGGCAGGGGGCAGATACGCAGTATTTT. This codes for CAWSVGQGADTQYF.

J is TRBJ1-1 and V is TRBV7-9; tentative D call: TRBD1 (6 bases). The CDR3 is made up of 14 amino acids. Trimming stripped 5 bases from V and 6 bases from J, with 16 bases between. Per the germline V gene, CDR1 is SEHNR and CDR2 is FQNEAQ (reference sequence). The CDR3 here is CASSTSGVDAEAFF. CDR3 bases: TGTGCCAGCAGCACTTCAGGGGTTGACGCTGAAGCTTTCTTT.

The chain links TRBV6-6 to TRBJ2-3; D gene uncertain. The CDR3 spans 14 residues. The germline V and J ends were trimmed by 8 bases and 0 bases, with 12 bases remaining between them. Germline V gives CDR1 MNHNY, CDR2 SVGAGI (reference sequence). CDR3 nucleotide sequence: TGTGCCAGCCGGACGGAATCTAGCACAGATACGCAGTATTTT. It specifies CASRTESSTDTQYF.

This clone was counted once. The chain carries TRBV9 and TRBJ2-5; no firm D call. CDR1 and CDR2 (germline): SGDLS, YYNGEE. The length of the CDR3 is 13 residues. V gave up 3 bases and J gave up 2 bases, with 8 bases separating them. CDR3 in amino acids: CASSALPQETQYF. The CDR3 DNA reads as TGTGCCAGCAGCGCTCTACCACAAGAGACCCAGTACTTC.

This clone appeared a single time. The chain joins TRBV27 to TRBJ2-5; D not certain. The V and J ends lost 6 bases and 2 bases respectively, with 16 bases between them. Germline loops: CDR1 MNHEY, CDR2 SMNVEV (reference sequence). The CDR3 runs 15 residues. The CDR3 nucleotides are TGTGCCAGCAGCCCCTTCCCCGGGTCGCAAGAGACCCAGTACTTC. It is translated as CASSPFPGSQETQYF.

This clone occurred once. This rearrangement joins TRBV29-1 to TRBJ1-2, with TRBD1 as a possible D gene (6 bases). V shed 6 bases and J shed 2 bases, with 13 bases lying between them. The CDR3 contains 13 residues. The germline CDR1 and CDR2 sequences are SQVTM and ANQGSEA. The CDR3 DNA sequence: TGCAGCGTGTGGGACATGAGAAACTATGGCTACACCTTC. Protein: CSVWDMRNYGYTF.

The chain links TRBV5-1 to TRBJ2-5; no definite D call. The DNA end is a closer match to TRBJ2-7, so the J assignment may be wrong. The CDR3 is 15 amino acids. Germline V lookup: CDR1 SGHRS, CDR2 YFSETQ. The CDR3 coding sequence is TGCGCCAGCAGCTTTGACGGACGAAACTCGGGCGAGCAGTACTTC. Its translation: CASSFDGRNSGEQYF.

This chain links TRBV19 with TRBJ2-6; unclear D gene. With 6 bases removed from V and 0 bases from J, the gap between germline ends came to 12 bases. The CDR3 loop spans 16 amino acids. The germline gives CDR1 LNHDA, CDR2 SQIVND (reference sequence). This CDR3 is CASSTYTDSGANVLTF. DNA for the CDR3: TGTGCCAGTAGCACCTACACAGACTCTGGGGCCAACGTCCTGACTTTC.

The chain has TRBV5-1 and TRBJ2-1; the D gene is possibly TRBD2 (7 bases). The CDR3 runs to 16 residues. Trimming cost V 0 bases and J 5 bases, with 15 bases left between them. CDR1 SGHRS and CDR2 YFSETQ come from the germline V gene. The CDR3 nucleotides read TGCGCCAGCAGCTTGGGTATCGGGGGGCCCAACAATGAGCAGTTCTTC. Its translation: CASSLGIGGPNNEQFF.

A few counts support this clone. This rearrangement joins TRBV5-4 to TRBJ2-3; unclear D gene. In germline, CDR1 is SGHNT, CDR2 YYREEE (reference sequence). The CDR3 has 11 amino acids. Between the trimmed V and J ends, which lost 3 bases and 5 bases, there was a span of 4 bases. The CDR3 reads CASSYIDTQYF. CDR3 bases: TGTGCCAGCAGCTATATAGATACGCAGTATTTT.